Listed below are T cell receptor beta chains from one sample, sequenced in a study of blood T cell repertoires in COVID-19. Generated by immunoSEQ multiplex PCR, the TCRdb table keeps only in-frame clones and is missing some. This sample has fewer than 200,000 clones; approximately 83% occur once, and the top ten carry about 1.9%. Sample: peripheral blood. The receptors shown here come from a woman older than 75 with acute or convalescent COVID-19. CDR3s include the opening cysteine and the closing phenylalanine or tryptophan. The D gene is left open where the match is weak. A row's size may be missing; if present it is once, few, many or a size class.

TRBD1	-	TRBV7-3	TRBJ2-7	TGTGCCAGCAGTCCCGGACAGGGACAAGAGCAGTACTTC	CASSPGQGQEQYF
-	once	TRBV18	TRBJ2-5	TGTGCCAGCTCACCACAGGGGATCCAAGAGACCCAGTACTTC	CASSPQGIQETQYF
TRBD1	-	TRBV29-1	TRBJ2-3	TGCAGCGCCGAGTCAGGGACAGGGACAGATACGCAGTATTTT	CSAESGTGTDTQYF
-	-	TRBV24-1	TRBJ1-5	TGTGCCACCAGGGGGACACCAAATCAGCCCCAGCATTTT	CATRGTPNQPQHF
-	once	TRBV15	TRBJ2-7	TGTGCCACCAGCAGAGATTCCAGTCGCGAGCAGTACTTC	CATSRDSSREQYF
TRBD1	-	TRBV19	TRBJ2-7	TGTGCCACTACTGGAACAGGGGGCCGGTTGATCGACGAGCAGTACTTC	CATTGTGGRLIDEQYF
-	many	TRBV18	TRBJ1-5	TGTGCCAGCTCAACCGGGAACCATCAGCCCCAGCATTTT	CASSTGNHQPQHF
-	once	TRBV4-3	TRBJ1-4	TGCGCCAGCAGCCAAGATTCCAAAGTCGGTGAAAAACTGTTTTTT	CASSQDSKVGEKLFF
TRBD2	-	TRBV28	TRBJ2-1	TGTGCCAGCAGTTTAGTCGGGAGGGCCTTCGATGAGCAGTTCTTC	CASSLVGRAFDEQFF
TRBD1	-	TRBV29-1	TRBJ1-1	TGCAGCGTAGGGACAGGGACCGGCACTGAAGCTTTCTTT	CSVGTGTGTEAFF
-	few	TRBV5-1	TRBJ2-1	TGCGCCAGCAGCTTGGACCAGGGGGGCTCCTACAATGAGCAGTTCTTC	CASSLDQGGSYNEQFF
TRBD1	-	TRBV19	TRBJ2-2	TGTGCCAGTAGTGCGGCCAGGGGGACCGGGGAGCTGTTTTTT	CASSAARGTGELFF
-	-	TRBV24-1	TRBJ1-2	TGTGCCACCAGTGGCCCCCCCGAGTATGGCTACACCTTC	CATSGPPEYGYTF
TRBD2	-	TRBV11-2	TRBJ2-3	TGTGCCAGCAGCCAGTCGGGGGAGGGCTGGGATACGCAGTATTTT	CASSQSGEGWDTQYF